A selection of T cell receptor beta chains follows, all from one sample in a study of hypomethylating agent response in myelodysplastic syndrome. Sequencing was performed with immunoSEQ multiplex PCR; in TCRdb, only in-frame clones are kept and a portion is missing. The sample has about 6,000 clones, approximately 82% seen once. The sequences come from bone marrow, collected before or after starting hypomethylating agent treatment for myelodysplastic syndrome (not recorded which). The source is a human donor with myelodysplastic syndrome. The CDR3 runs from the conserved cysteine through the conserved F or W. Fields, in order: J gene, V gene, clone size, D gene, CDR3 protein, CDR3 DNA. D genes are given only for firm matches. Only part of the rows carry a size: once, few, many, or a class if the clone is expanded.

J gene: TRBJ2-3; V gene: TRBV7-2; clone size: .; D gene: .; CDR3 protein: CASSPGLGDTQYF; CDR3 DNA: TGTGCCAGCAGCCCAGGGTTGGGAGATACGCAGTATTTT
J gene: TRBJ1-6; V gene: TRBV11-2; clone size: .; D gene: .; CDR3 protein: CASSSLLESPLHF; CDR3 DNA: TGTGCCAGCAGCTCTTTACTAGAGTCACCCCTCCACTTT
J gene: TRBJ1-1; V gene: TRBV28; clone size: .; D gene: .; CDR3 protein: CASSLAVVNTEAFF; CDR3 DNA: TGTGCCAGCAGTTTAGCGGTCGTGAACACTGAAGCTTTCTTT
J gene: TRBJ1-1; V gene: TRBV7-9; clone size: few; D gene: .; CDR3 protein: CASSPHYTEAFF; CDR3 DNA: TGTGCCAGCAGCCCGCACTACACTGAAGCTTTCTTT
J gene: TRBJ2-5; V gene: TRBV7-7; clone size: .; D gene: .; CDR3 protein: CASSLDLSQETQYF; CDR3 DNA: TGTGCCAGCAGCTTAGATTTGTCTCAAGAGACCCAGTACTTC
J gene: TRBJ1-5; V gene: TRBV11-1; clone size: once; D gene: .; CDR3 protein: CASSNTGSGDQPQHF; CDR3 DNA: TGTGCCAGCAGTAATACAGGGAGTGGGGATCAGCCCCAGCATTTT
J gene: TRBJ2-7; V gene: TRBV13; clone size: .; D gene: .; CDR3 protein: CASSSRGKRNEQYF; CDR3 DNA: TGTGCCAGCAGCTCGCGGGGCAAAAGGAACGAGCAGTACTTC
J gene: TRBJ2-7; V gene: TRBV7-6; clone size: few; D gene: .; CDR3 protein: CASSLVPHEQYF; CDR3 DNA: TGTGCCAGCAGCCTAGTCCCCCACGAGCAGTACTTC
J gene: TRBJ2-3; V gene: TRBV10-3; clone size: .; D gene: .; CDR3 protein: CAISGSGTTDTQYF; CDR3 DNA: TGTGCCATCAGTGGTTCGGGGACCACAGATACGCAGTATTTT
J gene: TRBJ1-5; V gene: TRBV5-1; clone size: .; D gene: .; CDR3 protein: CASSLGGGENQPQHF; CDR3 DNA: TGCGCCAGCAGCTTGGGCGGGGGCGAGAATCAGCCCCAGCATTTT
J gene: TRBJ2-2; V gene: TRBV23-1; clone size: .; D gene: .; CDR3 protein: CASSPLPGHPASTGELFF; CDR3 DNA: TGCGCCAGCAGTCCCCTGCCGGGACACCCCGCGAGCACCGGGGAGCTGTTTTTT
J gene: TRBJ2-3; V gene: TRBV5-1; clone size: .; D gene: TRBD1; CDR3 protein: CASSLVGQGGTDTQYF; CDR3 DNA: TGCGCCAGCAGCTTGGTCGGACAGGGTGGCACAGATACGCAGTATTTT
J gene: TRBJ2-1; V gene: TRBV5-8; clone size: .; D gene: .; CDR3 protein: CASSGGTRGSNEQFF; CDR3 DNA: TGTGCCAGCAGCGGGGGCACGCGGGGATCCAATGAGCAGTTCTTC
J gene: TRBJ2-2; V gene: TRBV5-4; clone size: .; D gene: .; CDR3 protein: CASWTDSNTGELFF; CDR3 DNA: TGTGCCAGCTGGACGGACTCGAACACCGGGGAGCTGTTTTTT
J gene: TRBJ1-2; V gene: TRBV6-1; clone size: once; D gene: .; CDR3 protein: CASSEVGNYGYTF; CDR3 DNA: TGTGCCAGCAGTGAGGTGGGGAACTATGGCTACACCTTC